One sample yielded the 32 T cell receptor beta chains listed below, sequenced in a study of T cell repertoires and Cas9 in healthy adults. The data were produced by immunoSEQ multiplex PCR, yet TCRdb's version contains in-frame clones alone and is incomplete. Here the sample spans under 25,000 clones, about nine tenths being singletons. Source material: CD4+ effector T cells (CD127+, CD25-, CD137-, CD154-) from PBMCs; culture status not recorded. These receptors came from a human donor in good health.

The chain is built from TRBV4-2 and TRBJ1-4; D remains unclear. Germline assignment: CDR1 LGHNA and CDR2 YNFKEQ. The CDR3 spans 16 residues. The germline V and J ends were trimmed by 0 bases and 6 bases, with 14 bases remaining between them. The CDR3 reads CASSQDQPTKDEKLFF. In DNA form, the CDR3 reads TGTGCCAGCAGCCAAGATCAACCCACCAAGGATGAAAAACTGTTTTTT.

The chain couples TRBV2 to TRBJ2-7; D may be TRBD2 (6 bases). Trimming shortened V by 7 bases and J by 4 bases, and 17 bases separated the two germline ends. The CDR3 is 14 residues long. Germline V gives CDR1 SNHLY, CDR2 FYNNEI. The CDR3 DNA is TGTGCCAGCAAGGAGGGTCTAGCGAGATACGAGCAGTACTTC. The encoded protein is CASKEGLARYEQYF.

The rearrangement uses TRBV28 and TRBJ1-2, with TRBD1 matching 8 bases. Germline trimming cut 4 bases from V and 5 bases from J; bases unmatched to any gene: 18. There are 18 residues in the CDR3. Germline CDR1 reads MDHEN; CDR2 reads SYDVKM. The DNA of the CDR3 is TGTGCCAGCAGTTCCCCGGACGCAGGGGGCCCCCTAGTATATGGCTACACCTTC. Encoded protein: CASSSPDAGGPLVYGYTF.

The DNA of the CDR3 is TGTGCCAGCAGCTTAGTGAGGGGAGTCGGCTACGAGCAGTACTTC. This sequence encodes CASSLVRGVGYEQYF. The rearrangement links TRBV7-2 to TRBJ2-5, with D possibly being TRBD1 or TRBD2 (5 bases each). Near its end, the DNA agrees better with TRBJ2-7, so the J call may be wrong. The germline V gene has CDR1 SGHTA and CDR2 FQGNSA. The length of the CDR3 is 15 residues.

This clone was counted a few times. The chain couples TRBV29-1 to TRBJ1-1; no firm D call. Germline V gene lookup returns CDR1 SQVTM and CDR2 ANQGSEA. The CDR3 has 15 amino acids. V was cut by 5 bases and J by 0 bases, with 16 bases left in between. CDR3 coding DNA: TGCAGCGTTAGACTCAAATTATCGGTGAACACTGAAGCTTTCTTT. Its translation: CSVRLKLSVNTEAFF.

The rearrangement joins TRBV7-9 to TRBJ1-2, with a tentative D call TRBD1 (5 bases). CDR1 is SEHNR, CDR2 FQNEAQ, per germline (reference sequence). Between the trimmed V and J ends, which lost 3 bases and 10 bases, there was a span of 9 bases. The CDR3 runs 11 residues. The CDR3 sequence is CASSLGGDYTF. The CDR3 DNA is TGTGCCAGCAGCTTGGGGGGAGACTACACCTTC.

The V call is TRBV10-1, the J call TRBJ2-3; 9 bases are a match to TRBD1. V trimming: 2 bases; J trimming: 5 bases; junction bases outside the gene matches: 5. This CDR3 has 15 amino acids. The germline CDR1 and CDR2 sequences are WNHNN and SYGVQD (reference sequence). The CDR3 sequence is CASSESTGGRDTQYF. Here the CDR3 DNA reads TGCGCCAGCAGTGAGAGTACAGGGGGCCGAGATACGCAGTATTTT.

The chain joins TRBV5-1 to TRBJ2-1, with 7 nucleotides matching TRBD2. The V and J ends lost 2 bases and 8 bases, in that order; junction bases with no gene match: 7. The CDR3 extends over 14 amino acids. CDR1 and CDR2 from the germline V gene are SGHRS and YFSETQ. In DNA, the CDR3 is TGCGCCAGCAGCTTTACTAGCGTTAGGGATGAGCAGTTCTTC. Translating it yields CASSFTSVRDEQFF. The whole variable domain, remainder taken from reference TRBV5-1 and TRBJ2-1, is KAGVTQTPRYLIKTRGQQVTLSCSPISGHRSVSWYQQTPGQGLQFLFEYFSETQRNKGNFPGRFSGRQFSNSRSEMNVSTLELGDSALYLCASSFTSVRDEQFFGPGTRLTVL.

This chain uses TRBV11-2 with TRBJ2-7; 9 nucleotides align to TRBD2. The junction had 5 bases not matched to a gene; V was cut back by 5 bases and J by 3 bases. Per germline, CDR1 SGHAT and CDR2 FQNNGV. There are 14 residues in the CDR3. CDR3 amino acids: CASSQSGGHYEQYF. The CDR3 bases are TGTGCCAGCAGCCAAAGCGGGGGGCACTACGAGCAGTACTTC.

This clone appeared once. The chain joins TRBV7-8 to TRBJ2-6; a weak D match, TRBD1 (5 bases). There are 15 residues in the CDR3. Trimming stripped 6 bases from V and 2 bases from J, with 11 bases between. Germline assignment: CDR1 SGHVS and CDR2 FQNEAQ. The DNA for the CDR3 is TGTGCCAGCAGTTTCAGGGAAGCTGGGGCCAACGTCCTGACTTTC. The encoded protein is CASSFREAGANVLTF.

This chain connects TRBV2 to TRBJ1-2, with D maybe TRBD1 (5 bases). Germline CDR1 SNHLY, CDR2 FYNNEI. This CDR3 region has 13 residues. V shed 6 bases and J shed 2 bases, with 10 bases lying between them. CDR3 nucleotide sequence: TGTGCCAGCAGGCGGACAATAAACTATGGCTACACCTTC. This encodes CASRRTINYGYTF.

The rearrangement joins TRBV9 to TRBJ1-2; TRBD1 matches 7 bases. V shed 3 bases, J shed 6 bases, and the junction held 11 bases outside the gene matches. Per germline, CDR1 SGDLS and CDR2 YYNGEE. The CDR3 spans 15 residues. The CDR3 DNA sequence: TGTGCCAGCAGCGCCACAGGGGCCCCTGGGAATGGCTACACCTTC. Its translation: CASSATGAPGNGYTF.

This CDR3 reads CASSLVRNTGELFF. The DNA of the CDR3 is TGTGCCAGCAGCTTAGTCCGGAACACCGGGGAGCTGTTTTTT. The gene calls are TRBV11-2 and TRBJ2-2, with no clear D. This CDR3 region has 14 residues. Per the germline V gene, CDR1 is SGHAT and CDR2 is FQNNGV. V was pared by 1 base and J by 1 base, with 4 bases between.

This rearrangement joins TRBV6-5 to TRBJ2-5, with 8 nucleotides matching TRBD1. The CDR3 spans 14 residues. Trimming removed 8 bases from V and 2 bases from J; junction bases left unmatched: 7. In germline, CDR1 is MNHEY, CDR2 SVGAGI. In DNA form, the CDR3 reads TGTGCCAGCCAATCAGGGGGCGGACAAGAGACCCAGTACTTC. Translation gives CASQSGGGQETQYF.

The chain uses TRBV27 and TRBJ2-7, with a tentative D call TRBD2 (6 bases). There are 16 residues in the CDR3. Germline loops: CDR1 MNHEY, CDR2 SMNVEV (reference sequence). The ends were cut back, 6 bases at V and 0 bases at J, with 18 bases in the middle. Here the CDR3 reads CASRIYRDSRSYEQYF. The CDR3 coding sequence is TGTGCCAGCAGAATCTACCGGGACTCCCGCTCCTACGAGCAGTACTTC.

The rearrangement links TRBV4-1 to TRBJ2-1; 12 positions agree with TRBD1. V was pared by 4 bases and J by 7 bases, with 5 bases of the junction left unmatched. The CDR3 sequence is 15 residues long. Germline V gene lookup returns CDR1 MGHRA and CDR2 YSYEKL. The CDR3: CASSRGQGARNEQFF. The CDR3 DNA sequence: TGCGCCAGCAGCCGGGGACAGGGGGCGCGAAATGAGCAGTTCTTC.

This clone was counted once. This rearrangement joins TRBV6-1 to TRBJ1-4; possible D gene TRBD1, 5 bases. V gave up 6 bases and J gave up 4 bases, with 15 bases separating them. Germline V gene sequence: CDR1 MNHNS, CDR2 SASEGT. The CDR3 totals 15 residues. DNA for the CDR3: TGTGCCAGCAGGAGGGACGGGTCCTTTAATGAAAAACTGTTTTTT. Its translation is CASRRDGSFNEKLFF.

This sequence joins TRBV16 and TRBJ1-5; the D gene is possibly TRBD1 (5 bases). This CDR3 is built from 14 residues. V was shortened by 2 bases and J by 6 bases, with 11 bases between the two germline ends. The germline gives CDR1 KGHSY, CDR2 FQNENV. The CDR3 loop reads CASSQQGEGQPQHF. The CDR3 DNA reads TGTGCCAGCAGCCAACAGGGAGAGGGTCAGCCCCAGCATTTT.

V and J are TRBV2 and TRBJ1-6; D is perhaps TRBD1 (5 bases). Germline V gene data show CDR1 as SNHLY and CDR2 as FYNNEI. V was cut by 6 bases and J by 7 bases, with 16 bases left in between. The CDR3 extends over 15 amino acids. The CDR3 coding sequence is TGTGCCAGCAGCGCTTGGGACCCCATCAATTCACCCCTCCACTTT. It specifies CASSAWDPINSPLHF.

This chain joins TRBV9 and TRBJ1-4; maybe TRBD1 (6 bases). This CDR3 comprises 16 residues. Germline V gene data show CDR1 as SGDLS and CDR2 as YYNGEE. The V end was cut by 0 bases, the J end by 4 bases, with 13 bases between. The CDR3 region is CASSVGNRDRNEKLFF. In DNA, the CDR3 is TGTGCCAGCAGCGTAGGAAACAGGGATCGTAATGAAAAACTGTTTTTT. The whole variable domain, remainder taken from reference TRBV9 and TRBJ1-4, is DSGVTQTPKHLITATGQRVTLRCSPRSGDLSVYWYQQSLDQGLQFLIQYYNGEERAKGNILERFSAQQFPDLHSELNLSSLELGDSALYFCASSVGNRDRNEKLFFGSGTQLSVL.

This rearrangement joins TRBV28 to TRBJ1-2; 7 bases agree with TRBD1. The junction had 3 bases not matched to a gene; V was cut back by 6 bases and J by 8 bases. CDR1 is MDHEN, CDR2 SYDVKM, per germline. The CDR3 is made up of 11 amino acids. The CDR3: CASRDRVGYTF. In DNA, the CDR3 is TGTGCCAGCAGAGACAGGGTAGGCTACACCTTC.

The rearrangement links TRBV29-1 to TRBJ1-2; D is undetermined. With 3 bases removed from V and 1 base from J, the gap between germline ends came to 15 bases. The CDR3 covers 15 residues. Germline CDR1 is SQVTM and CDR2 is ANQGSEA. CDR3 DNA: TGCAGCGTTGACTGGGGAATTGTCGATAACTATGGCTACACCTTC. Translating it yields CSVDWGIVDNYGYTF.

The table lists this clone with a count of one. The chain uses TRBV7-2 and TRBJ2-5; 14 bases fit TRBD2. Trimming at V came to 1 base and at J to 7 bases, leaving 8 bases not matched to a gene. CDR3 size: 17 residues. Germline V gene lookup returns CDR1 SGHTA and CDR2 FQGNSA. CDR3 protein: CASSLGTSGGTMGTQYF. The CDR3 coding sequence is TGTGCCAGCAGCTTAGGGACTAGCGGGGGGACGATGGGGACCCAGTACTTC.

The CDR3 is CSVVGQGTGQFF. CDR3 nucleotides: TGCAGCGTTGTGGGACAGGGGACGGGGCAGTTCTTC. The gene calls are TRBV29-1 and TRBJ2-1; 10 nucleotides align to TRBD1. This CDR3 has 12 residues. In germline, CDR1 is SQVTM, CDR2 ANQGSEA. The V gene end was trimmed by 4 bases and the J gene end by 12 bases; junction bases not matched to a gene: 6.

This clone appeared once. Here the CDR3 DNA reads TGTGCCAGTAGTTCCGGACAGGGTGTCTACGAGCAGTACTTC. Its translation: CASSSGQGVYEQYF. The V gene is TRBV19, the J gene TRBJ2-7; TRBD1 agrees at 8 bases. Germline CDR1 and CDR2: LNHDA and SQIVND (reference sequence). V lost 5 bases, J lost 3 bases, and 6 bases stayed unmatched. The length of the CDR3 is 14 residues.

This chain uses TRBV27 with TRBJ1-5, with a weak D call TRBD1 (5 bases). Trimming shortened V by 1 base and J by 6 bases, and 16 bases separated the two germline ends. Germline V gives CDR1 MNHEY, CDR2 SMNVEV (reference sequence). The CDR3 sequence is 16 residues long. CDR3 loop: CASSLWPPGVRQPQHF. The DNA for the CDR3 is TGTGCCAGCAGTTTATGGCCACCGGGGGTGCGTCAGCCCCAGCATTTT.

The gene calls are TRBV6-4 and TRBJ1-2; a possible D gene is TRBD1 (5 bases). Germline-derived CDR1 and CDR2 are MRHNA and SNTAGT. The germline V and J ends were trimmed by 3 bases and 7 bases, with 12 bases remaining between them. The CDR3 runs 13 residues. For the CDR3, the DNA is TGTGCCAGCAGTGAGACAGCAGGAGGTGGCTACACCTTC. Protein: CASSETAGGGYTF.

V is TRBV7-9 and J is TRBJ1-2; D gene ambiguous. The germline CDR1 and CDR2 sequences are SEHNR and FQNEAQ (reference sequence). The CDR3 length is 15 residues. Between the trimmed V and J ends, which lost 1 base and 0 bases, there was a span of 9 bases. The CDR3 is CASSLGGIANYGYTF. CDR3 nucleotide sequence: TGTGCCAGCAGCTTAGGCGGGATCGCTAACTATGGCTACACCTTC.

The chain combines TRBV7-2 with TRBJ1-2; TRBD1 might be the D (5 bases). This CDR3 contains 14 residues. V was shortened by 6 bases and J by 2 bases, with 13 bases between the two germline ends. In germline, CDR1 is SGHTA, CDR2 FQGNSA. Here the CDR3 reads CASRAGTTNYGYTF. CDR3 nucleotides: TGTGCCAGCAGGGCCGGGACGACGAACTATGGCTACACCTTC.

The chain couples TRBV5-6 to TRBJ1-4, with 8 bases identical to TRBD1. Germline loops: CDR1 SGHDT, CDR2 YYEEEE. The trim removed 4 bases at V and 8 bases at J, leaving 13 bases unmatched. The length of the CDR3 is 16 residues. The CDR3 is CASSRPQGEDSEKLFF. In DNA form, the CDR3 reads TGTGCCAGCAGCAGACCACAGGGGGAAGATTCGGAAAAACTGTTTTTT.

This chain joins TRBV19 and TRBJ2-2, with D perhaps matching TRBD1 (5 bases). Germline assignment: CDR1 LNHDA and CDR2 SQIVND (reference sequence). V lost 0 bases to trimming and J lost 8 bases, with 10 bases between them. CDR3 length: 14 residues. CDR3 protein: CASSIEGRAGELFF. In DNA, the CDR3 is TGTGCCAGTAGTATAGAGGGCAGGGCTGGGGAGCTGTTTTTT.

This rearrangement joins TRBV6-1 to TRBJ2-5; D gene ambiguous. The V gene lost 6 bases and the J gene lost 3 bases, with 11 bases spanning the gap. The CDR3 is made up of 13 amino acids. In germline, CDR1 is MNHNS, CDR2 SASEGT. The CDR3 protein is CASSYTLEETQYF. Written as DNA, the CDR3 is TGTGCCAGCAGCTACACGCTAGAAGAGACCCAGTACTTC.